The 11 T cell receptor beta chains given below trace back to one sample, sequenced in a study of shared clonotypes between healthy human individuals. Libraries were prepared by immunoSEQ multiplex PCR; TCRdb keeps only in-frame clonotypes and omits some of them. The table has some 1.5 million clones, 95% to 99% seen once. Sequencing was done on a sample of naive CD4+ T cells sorted from blood. As to subset: CD45RA+ positively selected. The receptors were sampled from a man aged 25 to 45 in good health.

As for this clone: Sequence at one end of the junction differs from germline and may be a read error. V gene TRBV7-7 combines with J gene TRBJ2-1; a possible D gene is TRBD2 (5 bases). CDR3 length equals 13 residues. Germline V gene data show CDR1 as SSHAT and CDR2 as FNYEAQ (reference sequence). The CDR3 coding sequence is TGTGCTAGCAGCCCCTCCTCGGGGAATGAGCAGTTCTTC. It specifies CASSPSSGNEQFF.

As DNA, the CDR3 is TGTGCCAGCAGCTTAGAGGGCGGGGCACCCTACGAGCAGTACTTC. Protein: CASSLEGGAPYEQYF. The chain couples TRBV7-9 to TRBJ2-7; the D gene is possibly TRBD2 (6 bases). V shed 1 base and J shed 2 bases, with 12 bases lying between them. The CDR3 sequence is 15 residues long. Per the germline V gene, CDR1 is SEHNR and CDR2 is FQNEAQ (reference sequence).

The chain couples TRBV7-9 to TRBJ2-3, with 13 bases matching TRBD2. This CDR3 has 17 amino acids. The germline gives CDR1 SEHNR, CDR2 FQNEAQ (reference sequence). The V gene end was trimmed by 4 bases and the J gene end by 4 bases; junction bases not matched to a gene: 8. The CDR3 spells CASSSELAGGRADTQYF. In DNA, the CDR3 is TGTGCCAGCAGCTCCGAACTAGCGGGAGGGCGCGCAGATACGCAGTATTTT. The variable domain in full, with the rest retrieved from reference TRBV7-9 and TRBJ2-3, is DTGVSQNPRHKITKRGQNVTFRCDPISEHNRLYWYRQTLGQGPEFLTYFQNEAQLEKSRLLSDRFSAERPKGSFSTLEIQRTEQGDSAMYLCASSSELAGGRADTQYFGPGTRLTVL.

CDR3 bases: TGTGCCAGCAGCGTAATACCAGGCACAGATACGCAGTATTTT. It is translated as CASSVIPGTDTQYF. The V gene is TRBV9, the J gene TRBJ2-3; D is undetermined. The V gene's germline CDR1 is SGDLS and CDR2 YYNGEE. V gave up 1 base and J gave up 1 base, with 7 bases separating them. The CDR3 totals 14 residues.

This chain connects TRBV5-1 to TRBJ1-5; 7 bases are a match to TRBD1. This CDR3 region has 16 residues. Germline CDR1 reads SGHRS; CDR2 reads YFSETQ. J was trimmed by 4 bases and V by 5 bases; bases with no gene match: 12. CDR3 sequence: CASSLSGGGENQPQHF. CDR3 coding DNA: TGCGCCAGCAGTCTGAGCGGAGGGGGCGAAAATCAGCCCCAGCATTTT.

J is TRBJ2-1 and V is TRBV19, with D possibly matching TRBD2 (5 bases). This CDR3 region has 13 residues. Germline assignment: CDR1 LNHDA and CDR2 SQIVND (reference sequence). Trimming pared 7 bases from V and 9 bases from J, leaving 16 bases between. The CDR3 coding sequence is TGTGCCAGTACACGGCAGGCCGGAGGTGAGCAGTTCTTC. It specifies CASTRQAGGEQFF.

This CDR3 reads CASSQEGSAGGFFSEQFF. In DNA, the CDR3 is TGCGCCAGCAGCCAAGAAGGGAGCGCGGGAGGGTTCTTTAGTGAGCAGTTCTTC. This chain joins TRBV4-1 and TRBJ2-1, with TRBD2 matching 9 bases. The CDR3 consists of 18 residues. The ends lost 0 bases at V and 9 bases at J; junction bases unmatched: 15. Germline-derived CDR1 and CDR2 are MGHRA and YSYEKL.

In regard to this clone: Other DNA variants within this sample encode the same CDR3. CDR3 region: CASSPPSGSSYEQYF. CDR3 in DNA: TGTGCCAGCTCACCGCCTAGCGGCTCTTCCTACGAGCAGTACTTC. The chain links TRBV18 to TRBJ2-7; TRBD2 matches 7 bases. CDR1 is KGHSH and CDR2 is LQKENI in the germline V gene. The CDR3 covers 15 residues. The ends lost 3 bases at V and 1 base at J; junction bases unmatched: 6.

The chain uses TRBV2 and TRBJ2-7; 9 nucleotides match TRBD2. This CDR3 is built from 14 residues. Looked up from germline, CDR1 is SNHLY and CDR2 is FYNNEI. Unmatched junction bases numbered 7, after V lost 8 bases and J lost 2 bases. The CDR3 DNA reads TGTGCCAGCGGACCACTAGCGGGTGCCTACGAGCAGTACTTC. Translation gives CASGPLAGAYEQYF. The whole variable domain, filled in from reference TRBV2 and TRBJ2-7, reads EPEVTQTPSHQVTQMGQEVILRCVPISNHLYFYWYRQILGQKVEFLVSFYNNEISEKSEIFDDQFSVERPDGSNFTLKIRSTKLEDSAMYFCASGPLAGAYEQYFGPGTRLTVT.

This chain links TRBV19 with TRBJ2-1, with TRBD2 matching over 13 bases. Germline trimming cut 4 bases from V and 6 bases from J; bases unmatched to any gene: 6. The germline V gene has CDR1 LNHDA and CDR2 SQIVND (reference sequence). The CDR3 is made up of 16 amino acids. The CDR3 nucleotides read TGTGCCAGTAGTAGGACTAGCGGGAGTGGGGTCAATGAGCAGTTCTTC. This sequence encodes CASSRTSGSGVNEQFF.

The chain is built from TRBV10-1 and TRBJ2-1, with 8 bases identical to TRBD2. After removal of 0 bases from V and 6 bases from J, the junction contained 4 bases not matched to a gene. Germline V lookup: CDR1 WNHNN, CDR2 SYGVQD (reference sequence). This CDR3 has 15 amino acids. The chain's CDR3 is CASSESGLVRNEQFF. CDR3 bases: TGCGCCAGCAGTGAGTCGGGACTAGTCCGCAATGAGCAGTTCTTC.